These 10 T cell receptor beta chains share one sample of origin, sequenced in a study of T cells expressing NK-cell markers. Each CDR3 protein gets one entry in TCRdb, which reprocessed the 5' RACE reads and gives no DNA. Here the sample table reports some 280,000 distinct CDR3 sequences. The source material was blood T cells: a sorted CD56 or NKG2C T cell subset, CD4+ or CD8+ T cells, or bulk PBMC T cells (not recorded which). The receptors derive from a man aged 18 to 29 in good health.

J is TRBJ1-4 and V is TRBV12-5. The germline gives CDR1 LGHNT, CDR2 FRNRAP. The length of the CDR3 is 17 residues. The CDR3 sequence is CASGDLRSGLANEKLFF.

This chain links TRBV5-1 with TRBJ2-7; the TCRdb call, TRBD2, lacks DNA for checking. The CDR3 has 15 residues. Looked up from germline, CDR1 is SGHRS and CDR2 is YFSETQ. The CDR3: CASSLNRDWSFEQYF.

The chain has TRBV20-1 and TRBJ2-4; TCRdb proposes TRBD2, but this gene call is untestable without DNA. Germline values: CDR1 DFQATT, CDR2 SNEGSKA (reference sequence). The CDR3 contains 17 residues. The CDR3 spells CSARLAGGQGSQNIQYF.

The chain has TRBV6-6 and TRBJ2-1; absent DNA, TCRdb's TRBD1 call cannot be checked. Per germline, CDR1 MNHNY and CDR2 SVGAGI (reference sequence). CDR3 length: 13 residues. CDR3 sequence reads: CASSPLTDLEQFF.

The chain joins TRBV11-2 to TRBJ2-3; TCRdb's assignment of TRBD1 cannot be checked, as there is no DNA. The CDR3 length is 14 residues. The V gene's germline CDR1 is SGHAT and CDR2 FQNNGV. The CDR3 sequence is CASSLRRPVDTQYF.

The genes are TRBV6-5 and TRBJ2-7; lacking DNA, the TRBD1 call made by TCRdb goes unchecked. Looked up from germline, CDR1 is MNHEY and CDR2 is SVGAGI. This CDR3 is 16 amino acids long. The CDR3 sequence: CASSYSRTALTYEQYF.

This chain joins TRBV7-6 and TRBJ2-5. Germline assignment: CDR1 SGHVS and CDR2 FNYEAQ. The CDR3 covers 15 residues. The CDR3 region is CASSLSLASQETQYF.

The chain carries TRBV5-1 and TRBJ2-1; the TCRdb call, TRBD2, lacks DNA for checking. The CDR3 spans 14 residues. Germline loops: CDR1 SGHRS, CDR2 YFSETQ. The CDR3 spells CATASGRENNEQFF.

This chain links TRBV7-2 with TRBJ2-5; the D call of TRBD1 rests on TCRdb alone, since no DNA is present to check it. The germline gives CDR1 SGHTA, CDR2 FQGNSA. This CDR3 has 14 amino acids. The CDR3: CASRITGGQETQYF.

The rearrangement links TRBV12-3 or TRBV12-4 to TRBJ2-1. This CDR3 region has 16 residues. The CDR3 loop reads CASSLTSMSSYNEQFF.